What follows are 13 T cell receptor beta chains derived from one specimen sequenced in a study of somatic mutations in cytotoxic T cells in rheumatoid arthritis. Assay used: immunoSEQ multiplex PCR; TCRdb lists only in-frame clones, some missing. The sample shows approximately 13,000 clones, about 68% of them seen only once. Input material: CD8+ T cells sorted from blood. The receptor set was obtained from a man aged 65-85 years in good health.

On this clone itself: Other DNA sequences in the same sample also yield this CDR3. J is TRBJ2-7 and V is TRBV6-5; 7 bases line up with TRBD1. The CDR3 runs to 14 residues. V lost 2 bases, J lost 5 bases, and 6 bases stayed unmatched. The germline gives CDR1 MNHEY, CDR2 SVGAGI. The CDR3, as DNA: TGTGCCAGCAGTTACGGCGGTCAGGGGGACGAGCAGTACTTC. It is translated as CASSYGGQGDEQYF.

This clone has only one observation. This sequence joins TRBV7-3 and TRBJ2-7; 13 bases align to TRBD2. This CDR3 contains 17 residues. The ends lost 6 bases at V and 5 bases at J; junction bases unmatched: 13. Germline CDR1 and CDR2: SGHTA and FQGTGA. The CDR3 here is CASSLGPGTSGNHEQYF. In DNA, the CDR3 is TGTGCCAGCAGTTTAGGGCCGGGGACTAGCGGGAACCACGAGCAGTACTTC.

By its share, this clone is medium-sized. The chain has TRBV2 and TRBJ2-7; 10 bases fit TRBD1. CDR3 length equals 15 residues. Germline CDR1 and CDR2: SNHLY and FYNNEI. With 6 bases clipped from V and 5 bases from J, the junction kept 10 bases outside the gene matches. Here the CDR3 reads CASRSGTGASNEQYF. The CDR3 nucleotides read TGTGCCAGCAGATCCGGGACAGGGGCTAGCAACGAGCAGTACTTC.

The rearrangement uses TRBV6-4 and TRBJ2-2; D gene unclear. Between the trimmed V and J ends, which lost 8 bases and 0 bases, there was a span of 10 bases. The CDR3 extends over 14 amino acids. In germline, CDR1 is MRHNA, CDR2 SNTAGT. As DNA, the CDR3 is TGTGCCAGCGCCCCTCTCCCGAACACCGGGGAGCTGTTTTTT. Its translation: CASAPLPNTGELFF.

This sequence joins TRBV7-8 and TRBJ2-7, with TRBD1 identical over 8 bases. Unmatched junction bases numbered 1, after V lost 2 bases and J lost 1 base. CDR3 length: 14 amino acids. Germline V gene lookup returns CDR1 SGHVS and CDR2 FQNEAQ. For the CDR3, the DNA is TGTGCCAGCAGCTTACACAGGGGGTCCTACGAGCAGTACTTC. This encodes CASSLHRGSYEQYF. Variable domain in full (rest from reference TRBV7-8 and TRBJ2-7): GAGVSQSPRYKVAKRGQDVALRCDPISGHVSLFWYQQALGQGPEFLTYFQNEAQLDKSGLPSDRFFAERPEGSVSTLKIQRTQQEDSAVYLCASSLHRGSYEQYFGPGTRLTVT.

V gene TRBV13 combines with J gene TRBJ2-5; 7 positions match TRBD1. Unmatched junction bases numbered 2, after V lost 5 bases and J lost 2 bases. The CDR3 has 13 amino acids. The germline CDR1 and CDR2 sequences are PRHDT and FYEKMQ (reference sequence). The CDR3 sequence: CASSLGQQETQYF. CDR3 nucleotide sequence: TGTGCCAGCAGCCTGGGACAGCAAGAGACCCAGTACTTC.

This rearrangement joins TRBV6-4 to TRBJ2-1; 8 bases line up with TRBD2. With V trimmed by 5 bases and J by 1 base, 4 bases remained unmatched. CDR3 length: 15 amino acids. Looked up from germline, CDR1 is MRHNA and CDR2 is SNTAGT. In DNA form, the CDR3 reads TGTGCCAGCAGTCCTCGGGAGGGATCCTACAATGAGCAGTTCTTC. Encoded protein: CASSPREGSYNEQFF.

The genes are TRBV7-2 and TRBJ1-6, with D possibly matching TRBD1 (5 bases). Between the trimmed V and J ends, which lost 1 base and 9 bases, there was a span of 13 bases. Germline CDR1 reads SGHTA; CDR2 reads FQGNSA. The CDR3 is 15 residues long. This CDR3 reads CASSLVQGGSSPLHF. Written as DNA, the CDR3 is TGTGCCAGCAGCTTAGTGCAGGGAGGGAGTTCACCCCTCCACTTT.

The chain combines TRBV19 with TRBJ1-2; D is perhaps TRBD1 (6 bases). The CDR3 runs 14 residues. CDR1 LNHDA and CDR2 SQIVND come from the germline V gene (reference sequence). V lost 5 bases and J lost 4, with 14 bases in between. CDR3 nucleotides: TGTGCCAGTAGTTTCGGGACAAGGCGCTATGGCTACACCTTC. Translation gives CASSFGTRRYGYTF. Based on the CDR3 plus reference TRBV19 and TRBJ1-2, the full variable domain is DGGITQSPKYLFRKEGQNVTLSCEQNLNHDAMYWYRQDPGQGLRLIYYSQIVNDFQKGDIAEGYSVSREKKESFPLTVTSAQKNPTAFYLCASSFGTRRYGYTFGSGTRLTVV.

In its sample, this clone was seen a few times. The chain employs TRBV4-1 and TRBJ1-1; D remains unclear. The CDR3 covers 13 residues. The V gene's germline CDR1 is MGHRA and CDR2 YSYEKL. V lost 1 base, J lost 4 bases, and 7 bases lay in between. CDR3 sequence (DNA): TGCGCCAGCAGCCAAGTGGAGGGCACTGAAGCTTTCTTT. It codes for CASSQVEGTEAFF.

This rearrangement joins TRBV2 to TRBJ1-5; D remains ambiguous. V lost 6 bases, J lost 7 bases, and 10 bases lay in between. Germline V gene sequence: CDR1 SNHLY, CDR2 FYNNEI. The CDR3 totals 12 residues. The CDR3 region has the DNA TGTGCCAGCAGCACCCCTCGCCAGCCCCAGCATTTT. As protein: CASSTPRQPQHF.

This chain uses TRBV6-5 with TRBJ2-7, with TRBD2 matching over 11 bases. This CDR3 is built from 15 residues. From germline, CDR1 is MNHEY and CDR2 SVGAGI. The trim removed 2 bases at V and 2 bases at J, leaving 2 bases unmatched. CDR3 in amino acids: CASSYQTSGTYEQYF. In DNA, the CDR3 is TGTGCCAGCAGTTACCAGACTAGCGGGACCTACGAGCAGTACTTC.

V is TRBV19 and J is TRBJ2-7; perhaps TRBD2 as D (5 bases). CDR1 is LNHDA and CDR2 is SQIVND in the germline V gene (reference sequence). V lost 6 bases and J lost 2, with 11 bases in between. This CDR3 has 13 residues. CDR3 in amino acids: CASSPGLTYEQYF. The CDR3 region has the DNA TGTGCCAGTAGCCCCGGACTTACCTACGAGCAGTACTTC.